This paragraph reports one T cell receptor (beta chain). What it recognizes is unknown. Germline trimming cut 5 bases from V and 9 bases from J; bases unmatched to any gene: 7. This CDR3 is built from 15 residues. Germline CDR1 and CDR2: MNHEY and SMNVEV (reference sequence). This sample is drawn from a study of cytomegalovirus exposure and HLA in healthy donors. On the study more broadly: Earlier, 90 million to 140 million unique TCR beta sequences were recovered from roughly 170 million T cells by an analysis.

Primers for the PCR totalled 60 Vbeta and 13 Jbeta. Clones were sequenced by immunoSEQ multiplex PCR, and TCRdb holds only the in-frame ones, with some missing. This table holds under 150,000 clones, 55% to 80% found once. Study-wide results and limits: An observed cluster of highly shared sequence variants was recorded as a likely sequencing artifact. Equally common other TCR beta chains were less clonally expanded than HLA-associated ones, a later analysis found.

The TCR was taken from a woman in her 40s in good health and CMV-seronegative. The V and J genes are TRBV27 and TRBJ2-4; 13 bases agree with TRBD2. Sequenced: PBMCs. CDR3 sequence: CASSLRTSGGGIQYF. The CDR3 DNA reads TGTGCCAGCAGTCTACGGACTAGCGGGGGCGGCATTCAGTACTTC.